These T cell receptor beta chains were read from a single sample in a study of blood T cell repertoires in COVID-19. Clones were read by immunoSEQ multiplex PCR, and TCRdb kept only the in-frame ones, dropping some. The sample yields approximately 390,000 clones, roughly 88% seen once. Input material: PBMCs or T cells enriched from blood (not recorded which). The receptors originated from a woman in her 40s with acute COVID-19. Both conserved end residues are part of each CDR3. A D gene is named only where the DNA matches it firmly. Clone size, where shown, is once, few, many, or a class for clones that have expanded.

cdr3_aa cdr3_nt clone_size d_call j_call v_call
CASSRRTGGNEKLFF TGTGCCAGCAGCCGGAGGACAGGGGGGAATGAAAAACTGTTTTTT few TRBD1 TRBJ1-4 TRBV3-1/TRBV3-2
CASSPEGKQYF TGTGCCAGCAGCCCCGAGGGAAAGCAGTACTTC - - TRBJ2-7 TRBV7-9
CASSFTGTVGQPQHF TGTGCCAGTAGCTTTACAGGGACGGTTGGGCAGCCCCAGCATTTT - - TRBJ1-5 TRBV19
CASSPGGGYEQYF TGTGCCAGCAGCCCAGGGGGCGGGTACGAGCAGTACTTC - TRBD1 TRBJ2-7 TRBV7-9
CASRLGQGPGNTIYF TGTGCCAGCAGGCTCGGACAGGGGCCTGGAAACACCATATATTTT - TRBD1 TRBJ1-3 TRBV6-5
CASSSRTGGGTDTQYF TGTGCCAGCAGCTCTCGGACAGGGGGGGGCACAGATACGCAGTATTTT once TRBD1 TRBJ2-3 TRBV11-3
CASSLAVGRVPSPLHF TGTGCCAGCAGCTTAGCCGTCGGCAGGGTTCCTTCACCCCTCCACTTT - - TRBJ1-6 TRBV7-9
CASSFRGQGYEQYF TGTGCCAGCAGCTTTCGGGGACAGGGCTACGAGCAGTACTTC - TRBD1 TRBJ2-7 TRBV7-9
CASSLMGGTGSINEKLFF TGTGCCAGCAGCTTGATGGGCGGGACAGGGTCTATTAACGAAAAACTGTTTTTT - TRBD1 TRBJ1-4 TRBV11-2
CASSHQYEQYF TGTGCCAGCAGCCACCAGTACGAGCAGTACTTC - - TRBJ2-7 TRBV3-1/TRBV3-2
CASSQGDIRGNTEAFF TGCGCCAGCAGCCAAGGGGACATCAGGGGGAACACTGAAGCTTTCTTT - - TRBJ1-1 TRBV4-1
CASSVGQGSYGYTF TGTGCCAGCAGCGTAGGCCAGGGAAGCTATGGCTACACCTTC - - TRBJ1-2 TRBV9
CASSLEATGTDTQYF TGCGCCAGCAGCTTGGAGGCGACAGGCACAGATACGCAGTATTTT - - TRBJ2-3 TRBV5-1
CASSRRTSGHNEQFF TGTGCCAGCAGTCGTAGGACTAGCGGACACAATGAGCAGTTCTTC - TRBD2 TRBJ2-1 TRBV6-5
CASSQERGFRGYTF TGCGCCAGCAGCCAAGAAAGAGGGTTTAGGGGCTACACCTTC few - TRBJ1-2 TRBV4-1
CASSPTGDYGYTF TGTGCCAGCAGCCCGACAGGGGACTATGGCTACACCTTC - TRBD1 TRBJ1-2 TRBV11-2
CASSSPDTLDTEAFF TGTGCCAGCAGCTCCCCAGACACTTTGGACACTGAAGCTTTCTTT once - TRBJ1-1 TRBV11-2
CASSWGTGNEQYF TGTGCCAGCAGCTGGGGGACAGGGAACGAGCAGTACTTC once TRBD1 TRBJ2-7 TRBV5-6
CASSLGIPGQGEAFF TGTGCCAGCAGCTTAGGCATCCCGGGACAGGGAGAAGCTTTCTTT once TRBD1 TRBJ1-1 TRBV11-2
CASSVEARPVDTQYF TGTGCCAGCAGCGTAGAGGCTAGGCCCGTCGATACGCAGTATTTT few - TRBJ2-3 TRBV9
CASSLAGSGGYTF TGTGCCAGCAGTTTAGCTGGGTCAGGCGGCTACACCTTC - - TRBJ1-2 TRBV12-3/TRBV12-4
CASSFGQGDYGYTF TGTGCCAGTAGTTTTGGACAGGGAGACTATGGCTACACCTTC - TRBD1 TRBJ1-2 TRBV19
CASSISHGSGNTIYF TGTGCCAGTAGTATATCCCACGGCTCTGGAAACACCATATATTTT - - TRBJ1-3 TRBV19
CASSHHPGGGNSPLHF TGTGCCAGCAGCCATCATCCAGGGGGCGGAAATTCACCCCTCCACTTT - TRBD1 TRBJ1-6 TRBV3-1/TRBV3-2
CASRINRAANEKLFF TGTGCCAGTAGGATCAACAGGGCAGCTAATGAAAAACTGTTTTTT - - TRBJ1-4 TRBV19
CASSLDRGTVSTDTQYF TGTGCCAGCAGCTTAGATCGGGGGACAGTAAGCACAGATACGCAGTATTTT - - TRBJ2-3 TRBV11-2
CASSAGTGIGELFF TGCGCCAGCAGCGCCGGGACAGGGATCGGGGAGCTGTTTTTT - TRBD1 TRBJ2-2 TRBV4-1
CASSPQGNTEAFF TGTGCCAGCTCACCCCAGGGAAACACTGAAGCTTTCTTT - - TRBJ1-1 TRBV18
CASNNGGASYNEQFF TGTGCCAGCAACAACGGGGGGGCATCCTACAATGAGCAGTTCTTC - TRBD2 TRBJ2-1 TRBV2
CASSPNGQVYQPQHF TGCGCCAGCAGCCCAAACGGACAGGTTTATCAGCCCCAGCATTTT - TRBD1 TRBJ1-5 TRBV4-1
CASTRQGGWDGYTF TGTGCCAGCACCCGACAGGGGGGCTGGGATGGCTACACCTTC - TRBD1 TRBJ1-2 TRBV11-2
CASSLAYRRQYF TGTGCCAGCAGCTTAGCTTACAGGCGGCAGTACTTC few - TRBJ2-4 TRBV7-8
CASSPRDRSVYEQYF TGTGCCAGCAGTCCTAGGGACAGGTCCGTCTACGAGCAGTACTTC - TRBD1 TRBJ2-7 TRBV27
CASSLVGAHQPQHF TGTGCCAGCAGCTTAGTAGGGGCGCATCAGCCCCAGCATTTT - - TRBJ1-5 TRBV11-2
CASSSLWGDTEAFF TGTGCCAGCAGTTCCCTCTGGGGGGACACTGAAGCTTTCTTT - - TRBJ1-1 TRBV27
CASSRWDSGNEKLFF TGCGCCAGCAGCCGCTGGGACTCCGGGAATGAAAAACTGTTTTTT - - TRBJ1-4 TRBV5-1
CASSLDRRTGDPNYGYTF TGTGCCAGCAGCTTAGATAGGAGAACAGGGGACCCGAACTATGGCTACACCTTC - TRBD1 TRBJ1-2 TRBV11-2
CASSPTVFGTTGQETQYF TGCGCCAGCAGCCCCACGGTCTTTGGCACAACGGGGCAAGAGACCCAGTACTTC - - TRBJ2-5 TRBV5-1
CASSLDGRGTEAFF TGTGCCAGCAGCTTGGATGGCAGGGGGACTGAAGCTTTCTTT - TRBD1 TRBJ1-1 TRBV7-9
CASSHTSGGRTDTQYF TGTGCCAGCAGCCATACTAGCGGGGGGCGCACGGATACGCAGTATTTT - TRBD2 TRBJ2-3 TRBV14
CASSLLIGLTSGGADEQFF TGTGCCAGCAGCTTGCTCATAGGGCTGACTAGCGGGGGGGCGGATGAGCAGTTCTTC - TRBD2 TRBJ2-1 TRBV5-8
CAWSVGRIGDTEAFF TGTGCCTGGAGTGTTGGCAGGATAGGGGACACTGAAGCTTTCTTT - - TRBJ1-1 TRBV30
CASSARPGLAGEVDTQYF TGTGCCAGCAGCGCCAGGCCGGGACTAGCGGGGGAGGTAGATACGCAGTATTTT - TRBD2 TRBJ2-3 TRBV9
CAWSVWSNEQFF TGTGCCTGGAGCGTGTGGAGCAATGAGCAGTTCTTC - - TRBJ2-1 TRBV30
CASSIRGLAGRGDTQYF TGTGCCAGTAGTATACGCGGACTAGCGGGGCGTGGAGATACGCAGTATTTT - TRBD2 TRBJ2-3 TRBV19
CASSESTQGEEYF TGCGCCAGCAGTGAGTCGACACAGGGTGAGGAGTACTTC - - TRBJ2-7 TRBV10-2
CASSQSTGGNQPQHF TGTGCCAGCAGCCAATCTACAGGGGGTAATCAGCCCCAGCATTTT - TRBD1 TRBJ1-5 TRBV3-1/TRBV3-2
CASSLANVRGNYGYTF TGCGCCAGCAGCTTGGCCAACGTCAGGGGAAACTATGGCTACACCTTC once - TRBJ1-2 TRBV5-1
CASSLGQGETEAFF TGCGCCAGCAGCTTGGGACAGGGGGAAACTGAAGCTTTCTTT - TRBD1 TRBJ1-1 TRBV5-1
CASSIPGTGNTIYF TGTGCCAGTAGTATCCCGGGGACTGGAAACACCATATATTTT - - TRBJ1-3 TRBV19
CASGFGLAGYNEQFF TGTGCTAGTGGTTTTGGTCTAGCGGGGTACAATGAGCAGTTCTTC - TRBD2 TRBJ2-1 TRBV12-5
CSVRDRNYNEQFF TGCAGCGTTAGGGACAGGAACTACAATGAGCAGTTCTTC - TRBD1 TRBJ2-1 TRBV29-1
CATSRVDEAYEQYF TGTGCCACCAGCAGAGTTGACGAGGCCTACGAGCAGTACTTC - - TRBJ2-7 TRBV15
CASSTGSESPLHF TGTGCCAGCAGTACAGGGTCTGAGTCACCCCTCCACTTT - - TRBJ1-6 TRBV2
CASRSGVEQFF TGTGCCAGCAGGTCGGGGGTTGAGCAGTTCTTC - - TRBJ2-1 TRBV12-3/TRBV12-4
CATSDLGRADTGELFF TGTGCCACCAGTGATCTCGGCAGGGCGGACACCGGGGAGCTGTTTTTT - - TRBJ2-2 TRBV24-1
CASSQGRDGGYTF TGTGCCAGCAGCCAAGGCAGGGATGGTGGCTACACCTTC once - TRBJ1-2 TRBV14
CASSEGPGKRAFF TGTGCCAGCAGTGAGGGCCCGGGCAAAAGAGCTTTCTTT - - TRBJ1-1 TRBV11-2